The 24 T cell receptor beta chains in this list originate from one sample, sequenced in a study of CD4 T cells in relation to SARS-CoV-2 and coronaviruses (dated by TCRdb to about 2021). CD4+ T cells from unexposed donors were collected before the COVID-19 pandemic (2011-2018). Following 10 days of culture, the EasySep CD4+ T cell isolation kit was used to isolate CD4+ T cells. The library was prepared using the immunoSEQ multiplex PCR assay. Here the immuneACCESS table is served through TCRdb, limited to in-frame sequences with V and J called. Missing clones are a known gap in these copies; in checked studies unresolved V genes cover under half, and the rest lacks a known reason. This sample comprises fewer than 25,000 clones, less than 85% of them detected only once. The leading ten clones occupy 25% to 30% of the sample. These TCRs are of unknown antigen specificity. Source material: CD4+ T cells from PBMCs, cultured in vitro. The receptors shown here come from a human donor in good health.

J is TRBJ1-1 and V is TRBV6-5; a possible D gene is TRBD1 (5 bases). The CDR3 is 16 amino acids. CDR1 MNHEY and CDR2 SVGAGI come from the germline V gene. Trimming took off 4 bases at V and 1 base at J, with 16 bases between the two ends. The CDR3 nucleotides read TGTGCCAGCAGTTCCACGGGGGAAGGACGGAACACTGAAGCTTTCTTT. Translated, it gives CASSSTGEGRNTEAFF.

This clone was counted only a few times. The CDR3 loop reads CASSQVPEKLFF. The CDR3 coding sequence is TGCGCCAGCAGCCAGGTTCCTGAAAAACTGTTTTTT. The V gene is TRBV4-1, the J gene TRBJ1-4; D remains unclear. This CDR3 is built from 12 residues. Germline V CDR1 and CDR2: MGHRA, YSYEKL. Trimming shortened V by 3 bases and J by 7 bases, and 6 bases separated the two germline ends.

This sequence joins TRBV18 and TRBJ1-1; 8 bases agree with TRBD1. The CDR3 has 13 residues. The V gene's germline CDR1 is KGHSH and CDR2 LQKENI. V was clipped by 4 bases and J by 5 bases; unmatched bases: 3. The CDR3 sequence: CASSLGTGTEAFF. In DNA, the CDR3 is TGTGCCAGCTCACTTGGGACAGGAACTGAAGCTTTCTTT. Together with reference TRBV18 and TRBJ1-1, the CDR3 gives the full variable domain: NAGVMQNPRHLVRRRGQEARLRCSPMKGHSHVYWYRQLPEEGLKFMVYLQKENIIDESGMPKERFSAEFPKEGPSILRIQQVVRGDSAAYFCASSLGTGTEAFFGQGTRLTVV.

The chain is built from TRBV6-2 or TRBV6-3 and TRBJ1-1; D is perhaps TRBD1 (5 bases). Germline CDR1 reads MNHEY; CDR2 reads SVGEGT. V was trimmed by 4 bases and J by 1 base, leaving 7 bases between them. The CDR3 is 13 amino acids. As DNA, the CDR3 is TGTGCCAGCAGTTTGACAGAGAACACTGAAGCTTTCTTT. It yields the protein CASSLTENTEAFF.

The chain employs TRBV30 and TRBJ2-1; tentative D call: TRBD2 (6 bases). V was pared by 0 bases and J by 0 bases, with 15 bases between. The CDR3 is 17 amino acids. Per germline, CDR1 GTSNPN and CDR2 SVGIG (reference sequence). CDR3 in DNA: TGTGCCTGGAGTGTACAAGGTGGGGGGAGCTCCTACAATGAGCAGTTCTTC. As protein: CAWSVQGGGSSYNEQFF.

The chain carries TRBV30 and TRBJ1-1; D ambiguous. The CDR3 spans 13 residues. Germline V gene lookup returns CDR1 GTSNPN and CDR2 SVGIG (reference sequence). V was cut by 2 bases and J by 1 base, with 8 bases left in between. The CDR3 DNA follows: TGTGCCTGGAGTAGGACCCCGAACACTGAAGCTTTCTTT. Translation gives CAWSRTPNTEAFF.

The CDR3 protein is CASSPRDYRTGELFF. In DNA form, the CDR3 reads TGCGCCAGCAGCCCAAGGGACTACCGGACCGGGGAGCTGTTTTTT. The chain couples TRBV5-1 to TRBJ2-2; 7 bases fit TRBD2. CDR1 is SGHRS, CDR2 YFSETQ, per germline. CDR3 length: 15 residues. Trimming removed 4 bases from V and 5 bases from J; junction bases left unmatched: 8. Using reference TRBV5-1 and TRBJ2-2 for the parts outside the CDR3, the full variable domain is KAGVTQTPRYLIKTRGQQVTLSCSPISGHRSVSWYQQTPGQGLQFLFEYFSETQRNKGNFPGRFSGRQFSNSRSEMNVSTLELGDSALYLCASSPRDYRTGELFFGEGSRLTVL.

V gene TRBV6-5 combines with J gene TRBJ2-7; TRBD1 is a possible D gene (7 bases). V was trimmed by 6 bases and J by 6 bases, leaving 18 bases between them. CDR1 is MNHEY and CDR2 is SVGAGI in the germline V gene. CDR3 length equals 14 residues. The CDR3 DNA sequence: TGTGCCAGCAGGAGGAGGGACAGAGGATCCGAGCAGTACTTC. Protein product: CASRRRDRGSEQYF.

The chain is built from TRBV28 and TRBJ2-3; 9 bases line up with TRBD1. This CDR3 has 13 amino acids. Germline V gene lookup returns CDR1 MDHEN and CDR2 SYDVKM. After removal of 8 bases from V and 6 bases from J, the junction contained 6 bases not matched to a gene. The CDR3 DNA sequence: TGTGCCAGCTACAGGGGGCCGTGGGATACGCAGTATTTT. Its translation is CASYRGPWDTQYF.

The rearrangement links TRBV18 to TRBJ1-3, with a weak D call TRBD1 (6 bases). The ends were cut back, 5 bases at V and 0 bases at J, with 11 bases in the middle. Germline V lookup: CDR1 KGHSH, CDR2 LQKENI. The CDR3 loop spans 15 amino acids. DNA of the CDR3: TGTGCCAGCTCATCTCGGACAGACTCTGGAAACACCATATATTTT. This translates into CASSSRTDSGNTIYF.

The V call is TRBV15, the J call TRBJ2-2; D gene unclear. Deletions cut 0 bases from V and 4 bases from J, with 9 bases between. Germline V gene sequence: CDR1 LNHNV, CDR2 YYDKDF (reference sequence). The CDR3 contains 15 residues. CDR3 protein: CATSRDFAVTGELFF. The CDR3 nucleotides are TGTGCCACCAGCAGAGATTTCGCGGTCACCGGGGAGCTGTTTTTT.

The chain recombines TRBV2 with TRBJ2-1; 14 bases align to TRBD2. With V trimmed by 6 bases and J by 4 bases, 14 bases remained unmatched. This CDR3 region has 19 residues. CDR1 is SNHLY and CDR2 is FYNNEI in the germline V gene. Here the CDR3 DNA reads TGTGCCAGCAGGGGGAGGACTAGCGGGAGGACGAGGACGTACAATGAGCAGTTCTTC. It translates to CASRGRTSGRTRTYNEQFF. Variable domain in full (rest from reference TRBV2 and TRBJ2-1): EPEVTQTPSHQVTQMGQEVILRCVPISNHLYFYWYRQILGQKVEFLVSFYNNEISEKSEIFDDQFSVERPDGSNFTLKIRSTKLEDSAMYFCASRGRTSGRTRTYNEQFFGPGTRLTVL.

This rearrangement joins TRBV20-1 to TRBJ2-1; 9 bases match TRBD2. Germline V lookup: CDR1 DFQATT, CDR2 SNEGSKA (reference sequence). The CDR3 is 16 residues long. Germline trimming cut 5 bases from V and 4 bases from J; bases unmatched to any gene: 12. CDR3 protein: CSARGLAGDSYNEQFF. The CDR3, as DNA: TGCAGTGCTCGTGGGTTAGCGGGAGATAGTTACAATGAGCAGTTCTTC.

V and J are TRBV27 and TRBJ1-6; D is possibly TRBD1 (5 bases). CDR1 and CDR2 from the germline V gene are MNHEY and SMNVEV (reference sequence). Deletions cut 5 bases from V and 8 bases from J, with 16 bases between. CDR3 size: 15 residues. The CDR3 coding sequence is TGTGCCAGCAGTCCCTTGGACAAGGCCGATTCACCCCTCCACTTT. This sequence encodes CASSPLDKADSPLHF.

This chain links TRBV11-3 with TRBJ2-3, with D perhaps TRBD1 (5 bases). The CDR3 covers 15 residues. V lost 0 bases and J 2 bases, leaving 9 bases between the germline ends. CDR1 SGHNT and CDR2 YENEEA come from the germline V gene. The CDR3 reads CASSLEDTPTDTQYF. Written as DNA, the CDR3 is TGTGCCAGCAGCTTAGAGGACACTCCCACAGATACGCAGTATTTT.

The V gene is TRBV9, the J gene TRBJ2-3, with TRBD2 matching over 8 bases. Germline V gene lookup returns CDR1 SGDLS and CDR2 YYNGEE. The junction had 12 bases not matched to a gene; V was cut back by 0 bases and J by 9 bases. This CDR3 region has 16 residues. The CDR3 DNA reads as TGTGCCAGCAGCGTAGGGGGGGGGACTAGGAAAAGAACGCAGTATTTT. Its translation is CASSVGGGTRKRTQYF.

The DNA for the CDR3 is TGTGCCAGCAGCTTAACACCGGCGGGGGGGGGTGATGAGCAGTTCTTC. This codes for CASSLTPAGGGDEQFF. The J gene is TRBJ2-1, the V gene TRBV7-3; 9 nucleotides align to TRBD2. The CDR3 is 16 residues long. Trimming at V came to 0 bases and at J to 8 bases, leaving 8 bases not matched to a gene. Germline V lookup: CDR1 SGHTA, CDR2 FQGTGA.

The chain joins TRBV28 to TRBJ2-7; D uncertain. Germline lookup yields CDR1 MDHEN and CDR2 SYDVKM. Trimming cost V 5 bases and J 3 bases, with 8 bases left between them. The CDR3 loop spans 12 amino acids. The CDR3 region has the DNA TGTGCCAGCAGTCCTCCCTACTACGAGCAGTACTTC. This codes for CASSPPYYEQYF. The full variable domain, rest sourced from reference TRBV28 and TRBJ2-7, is DVKVTQSSRYLVKRTGEKVFLECVQDMDHENMFWYRQDPGLGLRLIYFSYDVKMKEKGDIPEGYSVSREKKERFSLILESASTNQTSMYLCASSPPYYEQYFGPGTRLTVT.

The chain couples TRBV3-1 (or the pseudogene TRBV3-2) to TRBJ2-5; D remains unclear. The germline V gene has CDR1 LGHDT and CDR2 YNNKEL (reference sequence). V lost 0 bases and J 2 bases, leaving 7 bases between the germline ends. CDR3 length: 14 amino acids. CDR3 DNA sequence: TGTGCCAGCAGCCAAGAAGGCCTACAAGAGACCCAGTACTTC. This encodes CASSQEGLQETQYF.

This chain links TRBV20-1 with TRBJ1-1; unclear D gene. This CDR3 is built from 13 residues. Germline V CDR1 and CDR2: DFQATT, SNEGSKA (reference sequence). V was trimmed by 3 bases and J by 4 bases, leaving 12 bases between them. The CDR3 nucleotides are TGCAGTGCTAGTGTTGCCCGGAGCACTGAAGCTTTCTTT. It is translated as CSASVARSTEAFF.

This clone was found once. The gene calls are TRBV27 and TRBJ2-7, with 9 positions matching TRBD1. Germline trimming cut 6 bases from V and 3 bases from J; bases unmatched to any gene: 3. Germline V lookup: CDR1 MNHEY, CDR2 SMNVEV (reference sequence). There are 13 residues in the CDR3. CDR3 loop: CASSRDRDYEQYF. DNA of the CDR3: TGTGCCAGCAGCAGGGACAGGGACTACGAGCAGTACTTC.

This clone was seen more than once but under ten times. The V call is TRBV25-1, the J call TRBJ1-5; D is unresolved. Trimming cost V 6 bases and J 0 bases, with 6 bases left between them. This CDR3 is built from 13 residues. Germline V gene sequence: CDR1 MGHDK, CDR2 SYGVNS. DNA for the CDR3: TGTGCCAGCAGACAGTATAGCAATCAGCCCCAGCATTTT. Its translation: CASRQYSNQPQHF.

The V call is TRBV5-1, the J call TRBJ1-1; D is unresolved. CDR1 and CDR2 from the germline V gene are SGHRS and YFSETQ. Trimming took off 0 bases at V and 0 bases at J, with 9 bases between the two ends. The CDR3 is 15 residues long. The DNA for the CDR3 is TGCGCCAGCAGCTTGGAAAAAAAAGTGAACACTGAAGCTTTCTTT. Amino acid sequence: CASSLEKKVNTEAFF.

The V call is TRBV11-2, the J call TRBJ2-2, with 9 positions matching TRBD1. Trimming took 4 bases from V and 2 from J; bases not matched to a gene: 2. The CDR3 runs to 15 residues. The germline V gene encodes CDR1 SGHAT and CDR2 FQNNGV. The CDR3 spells CASSSGQGNTGELFF. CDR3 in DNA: TGTGCCAGCAGCTCGGGACAGGGTAACACCGGGGAGCTGTTTTTT.